This TCR beta chain was found in a study of cytomegalovirus exposure and HLA in healthy donors. Study-wide results and limits: Researchers reported in a later analysis that a missense DCLRE1C variant was tied to TCR beta V- and J-gene trimming.

The primer mix had 60 Vbeta and 13 Jbeta primers. The protocol was immunoSEQ multiplex PCR, while the TCRdb copy is restricted to in-frame clones and leaves out a portion. Counted here are approximately 110,000 clones, around 72% occurring once; the ten biggest clones make up approximately 2%. The V end was cut by 6 bases, the J end by 7 bases, with 7 bases between. The germline V gene encodes CDR1 LNHDA and CDR2 SQIVND (reference sequence). This CDR3 is 11 amino acids long. A remark on this clone: No antigen is known for it.

The V gene is TRBV19, the J gene TRBJ2-1, with D perhaps TRBD2 (5 bases). The clonotype comes from a man aged 25 to 45 in good health and CMV-seronegative. Input material: PBMCs. In DNA, the CDR3 is TGTGCCAGTAGCACGGGGAATGAGCAGTTCTTC. Amino acids: CASSTGNEQFF.